This T cell receptor beta chain stems from a study of pediatric ulcerative colitis. For the study at large: Disease was pancolitis in about 7 and left-sided in two, histology-confirmed. Study conclusions and caveats: Rectal repertoires separated controls, mild-moderate and acute severe colitis. Repertoires came from total lymphocyte DNA, so rare subsets like regulatory T cells may be missed.

Between the trimmed V and J ends, which lost 4 bases and 4 bases, there was a span of 13 bases. CDR1 and CDR2 (germline): SQVTM, ANQGSEA. This CDR3 has 13 amino acids. As regards this clone: Its antigen is not known.

The rectum was sampled with one to two pinch biopsies at colonoscopy. Sequencing used immunoSEQ multiplex PCR; TCRdb keeps in-frame clones, though not all of them. In the table there are fewer than 25,000 clones, around 64% of which are singletons. J is TRBJ1-2 and V is TRBV29-1; D unclear. The TCR originated in a boy between 10 and 17 years old with severe ulcerative colitis. The sample comprised gut tissue. The CDR3 spells CSVAPILGYGYTF. The CDR3 DNA sequence: TGCAGCGTTGCACCCATACTGGGCTATGGCTACACCTTC.